This TCR beta chain was recorded in a study of Ad26.COV2.S vaccination and SARS-CoV-2 variants. Generated by immunoSEQ multiplex PCR, the TCRdb table keeps only in-frame clones and is missing some. The table includes approximately 350,000 clones, around 82% detected once. Treatment: some 20 received Ad26.COV2.S at low or high dose, single or two shots; five or six received placebo; per-sample allocation not given. Sample collection was performed on day 63 after the first vaccine or placebo injection. Based in Boston, the donor was an adult of 18-55 years. This CDR3 has 15 amino acids. Germline CDR1 and CDR2: KGHSH and LQKENI. V lost 3 bases and J 4 bases, leaving 15 bases between the germline ends.

The sequenced sample was peripheral blood, obtained in a trial of Ad26.COV2.S vaccine versus placebo. The J gene is TRBJ1-2, the V gene TRBV18; D is uncertain. This TCR derives from a person between 18 and 65 years old who received the Ad26.COV2.S COVID-19 vaccine or a placebo. CDR3 nucleotide sequence: TGTGCCAGCTCACCGGATCCGGCGCTCATCTATGGCTACACCTTC. This gives the protein CASSPDPALIYGYTF.